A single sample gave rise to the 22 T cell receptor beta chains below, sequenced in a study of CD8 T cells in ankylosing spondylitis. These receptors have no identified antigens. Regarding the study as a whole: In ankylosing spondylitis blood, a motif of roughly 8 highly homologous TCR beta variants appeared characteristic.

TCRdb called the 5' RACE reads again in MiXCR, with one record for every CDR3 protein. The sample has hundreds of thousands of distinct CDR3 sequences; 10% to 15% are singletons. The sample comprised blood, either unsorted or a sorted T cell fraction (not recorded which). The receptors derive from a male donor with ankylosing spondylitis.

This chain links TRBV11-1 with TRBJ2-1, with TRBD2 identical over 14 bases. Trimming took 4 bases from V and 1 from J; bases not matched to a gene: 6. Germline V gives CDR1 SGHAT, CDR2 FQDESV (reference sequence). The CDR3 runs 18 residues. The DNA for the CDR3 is TGTGCCAGCAGCTCTCCGACTAGCGGGAGGGGTTCCTACAATGAGCAGTTCTTC. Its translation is CASSSPTSGRGSYNEQFF.

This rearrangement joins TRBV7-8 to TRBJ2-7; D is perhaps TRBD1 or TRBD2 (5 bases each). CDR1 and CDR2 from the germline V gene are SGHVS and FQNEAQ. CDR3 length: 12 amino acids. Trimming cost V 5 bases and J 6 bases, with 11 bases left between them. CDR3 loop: CASSLRGVEQYV. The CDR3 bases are TGTGCCAGCAGCCTGAGGGGCGTCGAGCAGTACGTC.

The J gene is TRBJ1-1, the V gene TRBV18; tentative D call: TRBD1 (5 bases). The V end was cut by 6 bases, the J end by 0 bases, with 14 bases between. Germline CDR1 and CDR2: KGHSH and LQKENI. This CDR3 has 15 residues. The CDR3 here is CASSRTTALNTEAFF. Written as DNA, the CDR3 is TGTGCCAGCTCCCGGACGACAGCTCTGAACACTGAAGCTTTCTTT.

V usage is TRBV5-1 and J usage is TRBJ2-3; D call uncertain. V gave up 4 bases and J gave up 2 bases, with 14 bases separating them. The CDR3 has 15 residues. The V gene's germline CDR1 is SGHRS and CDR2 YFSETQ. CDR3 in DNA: TGCGCCAGCAGCCGACCCAGGTCGAACACAGATACGCAGTATTTT. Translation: CASSRPRSNTDTQYF.

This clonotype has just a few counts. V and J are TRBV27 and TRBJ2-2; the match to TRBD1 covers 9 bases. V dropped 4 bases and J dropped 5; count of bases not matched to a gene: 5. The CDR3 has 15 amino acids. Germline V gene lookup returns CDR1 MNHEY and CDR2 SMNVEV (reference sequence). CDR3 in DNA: TGTGCCAGCAGTTCGTACAGGGGGCGAACCGGGGAGCTGTTTTTT. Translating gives CASSSYRGRTGELFF.

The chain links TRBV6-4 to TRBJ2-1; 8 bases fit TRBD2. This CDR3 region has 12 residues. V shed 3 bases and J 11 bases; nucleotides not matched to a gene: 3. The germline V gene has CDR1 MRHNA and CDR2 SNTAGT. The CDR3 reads CASSEGGGKQFF. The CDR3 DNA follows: TGTGCCAGCAGTGAGGGCGGGGGGAAGCAGTTCTTC.

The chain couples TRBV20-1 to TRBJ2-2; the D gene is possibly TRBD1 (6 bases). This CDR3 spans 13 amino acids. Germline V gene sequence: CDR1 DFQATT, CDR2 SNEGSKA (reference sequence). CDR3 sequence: CSARDTNTGELFF. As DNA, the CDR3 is TGCAGCGCTCGGGACACGAACACCGGGGAGCTGTTTTTT.

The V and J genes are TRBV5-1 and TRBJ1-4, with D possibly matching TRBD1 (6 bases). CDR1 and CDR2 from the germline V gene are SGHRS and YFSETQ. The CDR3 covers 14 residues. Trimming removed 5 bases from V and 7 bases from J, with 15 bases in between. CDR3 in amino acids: CASSYGGLGEKLFF. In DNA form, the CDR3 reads TGCGCCAGCAGTTACGGGGGCTTAGGTGAAAAACTGTTTTTT. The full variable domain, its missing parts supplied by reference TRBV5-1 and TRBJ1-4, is KAGVTQTPRYLIKTRGQQVTLSCSPISGHRSVSWYQQTPGQGLQFLFEYFSETQRNKGNFPGRFSGRQFSNSRSEMNVSTLELGDSALYLCASSYGGLGEKLFFGSGTQLSVL.

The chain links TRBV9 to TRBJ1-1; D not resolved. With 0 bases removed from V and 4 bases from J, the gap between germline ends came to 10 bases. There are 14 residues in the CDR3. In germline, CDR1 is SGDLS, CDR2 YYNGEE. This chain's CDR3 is CASSVVGGSTEAFF. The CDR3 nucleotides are TGTGCCAGCAGCGTAGTGGGAGGGTCCACTGAAGCTTTCTTT.

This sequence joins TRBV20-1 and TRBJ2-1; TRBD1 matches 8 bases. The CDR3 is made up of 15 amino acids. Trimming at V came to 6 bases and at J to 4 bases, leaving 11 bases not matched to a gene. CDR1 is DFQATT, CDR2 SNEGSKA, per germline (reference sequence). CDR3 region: CSALDRVKAYNEQFF. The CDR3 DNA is TGCAGTGCCTTGGACAGGGTGAAAGCATACAATGAGCAGTTCTTC.

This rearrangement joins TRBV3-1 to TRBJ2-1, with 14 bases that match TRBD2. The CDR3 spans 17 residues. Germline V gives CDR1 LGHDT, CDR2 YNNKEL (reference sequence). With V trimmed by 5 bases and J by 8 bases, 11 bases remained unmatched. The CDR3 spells CASSSRLAGGPGDEQFF. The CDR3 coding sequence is TGTGCCAGCAGCTCCCGACTAGCGGGAGGGCCTGGCGATGAGCAGTTCTTC.

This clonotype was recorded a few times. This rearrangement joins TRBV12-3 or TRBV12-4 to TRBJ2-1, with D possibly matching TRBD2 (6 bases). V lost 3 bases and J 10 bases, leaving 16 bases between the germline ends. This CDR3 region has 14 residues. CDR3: CASSFRTTKYEQFF. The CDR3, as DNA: TGTGCCAGCAGTTTTAGGACTACCAAATACGAGCAGTTCTTC.

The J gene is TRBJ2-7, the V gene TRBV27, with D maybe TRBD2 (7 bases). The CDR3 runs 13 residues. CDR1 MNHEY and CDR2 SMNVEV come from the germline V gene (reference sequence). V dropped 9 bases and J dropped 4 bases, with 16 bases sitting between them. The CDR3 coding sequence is TGTGCCAGGCGTGGGGGAGGGGGTTACGAGCAGTACGTC. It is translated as CARRGGGGYEQYV.

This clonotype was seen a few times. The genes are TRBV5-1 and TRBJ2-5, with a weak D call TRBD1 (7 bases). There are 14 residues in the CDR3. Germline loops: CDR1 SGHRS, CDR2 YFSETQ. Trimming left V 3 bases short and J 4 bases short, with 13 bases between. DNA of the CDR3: TGCGCCAGCAGCTGGGGGGACAGTTTAGAGACCCAGTACTTC. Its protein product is CASSWGDSLETQYF.

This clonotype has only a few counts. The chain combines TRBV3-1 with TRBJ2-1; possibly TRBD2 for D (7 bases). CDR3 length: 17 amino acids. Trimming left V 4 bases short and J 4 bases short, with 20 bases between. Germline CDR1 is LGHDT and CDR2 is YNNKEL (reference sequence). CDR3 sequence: CASSLPGPGGPYNEQFF. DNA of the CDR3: TGTGCCAGCAGCCTACCGGGACCCGGGGGGCCTTACAATGAGCAGTTCTTC.

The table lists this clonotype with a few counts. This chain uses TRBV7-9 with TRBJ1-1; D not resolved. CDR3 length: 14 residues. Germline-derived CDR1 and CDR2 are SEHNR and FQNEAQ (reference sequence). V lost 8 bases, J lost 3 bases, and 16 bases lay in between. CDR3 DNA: TGTGCCAGCTTACACGAGGGAGATTACACTGAAGCTTTCTTT. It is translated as CASLHEGDYTEAFF.

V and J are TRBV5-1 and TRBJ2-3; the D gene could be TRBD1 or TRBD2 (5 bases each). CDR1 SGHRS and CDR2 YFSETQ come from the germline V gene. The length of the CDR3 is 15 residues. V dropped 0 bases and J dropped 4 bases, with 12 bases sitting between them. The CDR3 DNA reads TGCGCCAGCAGCTTGGGAGGGGCTAATTCAGATACGCAGTATTTT. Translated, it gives CASSLGGANSDTQYF.

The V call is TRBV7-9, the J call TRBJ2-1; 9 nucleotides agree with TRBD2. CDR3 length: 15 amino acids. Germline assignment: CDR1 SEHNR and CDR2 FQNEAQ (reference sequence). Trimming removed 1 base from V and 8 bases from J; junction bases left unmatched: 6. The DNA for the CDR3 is TGTGCCAGCAGCTTAGAGGCGGGAGGGCCTCATGAGCAGTTCTTC. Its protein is CASSLEAGGPHEQFF. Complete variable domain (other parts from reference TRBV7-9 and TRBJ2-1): DTGVSQNPRHKITKRGQNVTFRCDPISEHNRLYWYRQTLGQGPEFLTYFQNEAQLEKSRLLSDRFSAERPKGSFSTLEIQRTEQGDSAMYLCASSLEAGGPHEQFFGPGTRLTVL.

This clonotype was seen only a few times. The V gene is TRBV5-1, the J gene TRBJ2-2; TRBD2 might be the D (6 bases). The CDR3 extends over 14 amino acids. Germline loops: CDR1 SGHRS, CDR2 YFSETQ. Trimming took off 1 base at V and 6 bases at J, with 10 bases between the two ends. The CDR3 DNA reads TGCGCCAGCAGCTTGATGCGGGAATCCGGGGAGCTGTTTTTT. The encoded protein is CASSLMRESGELFF. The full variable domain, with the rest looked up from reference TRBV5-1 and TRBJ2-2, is KAGVTQTPRYLIKTRGQQVTLSCSPISGHRSVSWYQQTPGQGLQFLFEYFSETQRNKGNFPGRFSGRQFSNSRSEMNVSTLELGDSALYLCASSLMRESGELFFGEGSRLTVL.

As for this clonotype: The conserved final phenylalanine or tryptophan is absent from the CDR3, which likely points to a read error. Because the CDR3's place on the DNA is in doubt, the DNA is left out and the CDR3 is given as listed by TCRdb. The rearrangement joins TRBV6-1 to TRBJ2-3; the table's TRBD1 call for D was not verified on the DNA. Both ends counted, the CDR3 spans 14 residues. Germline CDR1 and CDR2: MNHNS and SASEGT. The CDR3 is CASSEPSDRTGVVY.

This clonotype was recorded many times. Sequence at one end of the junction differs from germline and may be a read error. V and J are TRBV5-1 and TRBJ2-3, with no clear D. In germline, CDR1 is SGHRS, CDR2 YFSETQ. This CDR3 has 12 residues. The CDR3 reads CASSRSTDTQYF. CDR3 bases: TGTGCCAGCAGCCGTAGCACAGATACGCAGTATTTT.

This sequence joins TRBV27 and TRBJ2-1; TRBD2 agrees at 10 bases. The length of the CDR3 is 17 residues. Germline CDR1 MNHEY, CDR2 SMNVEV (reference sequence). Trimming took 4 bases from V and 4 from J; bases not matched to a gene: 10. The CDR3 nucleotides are TGTGCCAGCAGTTCCTGGACTAGCGGAGGGGGATACAATGAGCAGTTCTTC. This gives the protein CASSSWTSGGGYNEQFF.